This T cell receptor (beta chain) was recovered during a study of blood T cell repertoires in COVID-19. About the study: Samples taken during acute and convalescent COVID-19 were collected in the United States, Italy and Spain. PBMCs, B-cell-depleted T cells, or T cells were the source of the cDNA or gDNA that made up the material.

This CDR3 spans 13 amino acids. Trimming shortened V by 4 bases and J by 0 bases, and 7 bases separated the two germline ends. Germline V gene sequence: CDR1 SQVTM, CDR2 ANQGSEA. Authors' analysis steps: Reference gene primer amplification gave nucleated cell count estimates. Profiled with immunoSEQ multiplex PCR; TCRdb holds only in-frame clones, not every one. The V and J calls and clone size come from that table; D and trimming were worked out from the DNA. Of 200,000 to 250,000 clones in the sample, 82% were seen once. This receptor was identified in a woman aged 80 or older with acute or convalescent COVID-19. Sequencing was carried out using peripheral blood. The chain has TRBV29-1 and TRBJ1-3; D gene unclear. CDR3 sequence: CSVVRDSGNTIYF. The CDR3 coding sequence is TGCAGCGTTGTCCGGGACTCTGGAAACACCATATATTTT.